These 7 T cell receptor beta chains came from one sample sequenced in a study of T cells in Graves' hyperthyroidism and ophthalmopathy. Researchers amplified the TCR beta CDR3 regions from RNA transcripts. The HTBI set primed first-round TCR CDR3 RT-PCR. Using its own MiXCR run on the multiplex PCR reads, TCRdb lists one record per CDR3 protein. The sample comprises about 350,000 distinct CDR3 sequences, under 20% of which are singletons, and roughly 3.5% rests with the top ten. Sequencing was carried out using blood. The receptors originated from a woman aged 18-30 years with Graves' hyperthyroidism.

J is TRBJ1-2 and V is TRBV7-2; no clear D gene. The CDR3 is made up of 14 amino acids. Germline CDR1 is SGHTA and CDR2 is FQGNSA. V was pared by 6 bases and J by 5 bases, with 16 bases between. CDR3 DNA sequence: TGTGCCAGCAGTTCGAGTATGGGGTTTTATGGCTACACCTTC. This sequence encodes CASSSSMGFYGYTF.

This clonotype was picked up many times. The chain carries TRBV12-3 or TRBV12-4 and TRBJ2-5; D unresolved. V lost 1 base and J 2 bases, leaving 11 bases between the germline ends. The CDR3 length is 15 residues. The CDR3, as DNA: TGTGCCAGCAGTTTAGAAGGGCAGCCGCAAGAGACCCAGTACTTC. Its protein product is CASSLEGQPQETQYF.

This clonotype was picked up many times. The gene calls are TRBV13 and TRBJ2-7, with 7 bases matching TRBD2. Losses at the gene ends were 5 bases for V and 0 bases for J; bases not matched to a gene: 7. Germline V lookup: CDR1 PRHDT, CDR2 FYEKMQ (reference sequence). CDR3 size: 15 residues. The CDR3 nucleotides are TGTGCCAGCAGCCCCGGGGTAGCGGGCTCCTACGAGCAGTACTTC. It translates to CASSPGVAGSYEQYF.

This clonotype has ten or more counts. The V gene is TRBV6-5, the J gene TRBJ2-7; no clear D gene. This CDR3 has 13 residues. Germline V gene data show CDR1 as MNHEY and CDR2 as SVGAGI. V dropped 6 bases and J dropped 3 bases, with 12 bases sitting between them. The CDR3 DNA reads TGTGCCAGCAGCTCCCAAGAAGGCTACGAGCAGTACTTC. This encodes CASSSQEGYEQYF.

This clonotype was observed a handful of times. A read error may explain this, as a much larger clone is one base away. This chain links TRBV29-1 with TRBJ1-2; D is perhaps TRBD1 (5 bases). The CDR3 runs to 12 residues. The germline V gene encodes CDR1 SQVTM and CDR2 ANQGSEA. The ends were cut back, 3 bases at V and 6 bases at J, with 11 bases in the middle. Written as DNA, the CDR3 is TGCAGCGTTGATCGAGGGGCGCATGGCTACACCTTC. Its protein is CSVDRGAHGYTF.

There are a few counts of this clonotype. One end of the junction varies from germline; a read error may be responsible. The chain joins TRBV9 to TRBJ2-5; D perhaps matches TRBD1 (7 bases). CDR3 size: 14 residues. Germline V gene sequence: CDR1 SGDLS, CDR2 YYNGEE. The CDR3 loop is CASSVGGTEEAQYF. In DNA form, the CDR3 reads TGTGCCAGCAGCGTAGGCGGGACAGAAGAGGCCCAGTACTTC.

This clonotype was detected a few times. DNA of the CDR3: TGTGCCAGCAGTTTAACGGGGGGACAGGGATACTCCTATAATTCACCCCTCCACTTT. Translation: CASSLTGGQGYSYNSPLHF. The gene calls are TRBV27 and TRBJ1-6; 9 nucleotides agree with TRBD1. Germline V lookup: CDR1 MNHEY, CDR2 SMNVEV (reference sequence). This CDR3 spans 19 amino acids. J gave up 0 bases and V 2 bases, and 8 bases lay outside the gene matches.